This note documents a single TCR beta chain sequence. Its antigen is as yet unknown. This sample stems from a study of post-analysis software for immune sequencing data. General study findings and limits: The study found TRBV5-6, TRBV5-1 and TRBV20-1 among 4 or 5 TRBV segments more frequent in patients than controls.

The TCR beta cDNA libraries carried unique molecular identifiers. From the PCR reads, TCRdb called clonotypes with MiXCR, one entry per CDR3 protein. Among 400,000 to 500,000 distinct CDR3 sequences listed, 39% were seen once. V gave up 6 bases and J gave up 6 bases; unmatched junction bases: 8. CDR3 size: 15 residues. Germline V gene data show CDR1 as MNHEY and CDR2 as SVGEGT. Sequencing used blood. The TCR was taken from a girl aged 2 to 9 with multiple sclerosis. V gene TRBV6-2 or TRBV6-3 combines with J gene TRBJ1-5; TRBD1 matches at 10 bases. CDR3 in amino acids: CASRDPGQGRQPQHF. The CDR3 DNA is TGTGCCAGCAGGGACCCGGGACAGGGGCGTCAGCCCCAGCATTTT.